The rows below give T cell receptor beta chains drawn from one sample of a study of tumor-infiltrating lymphocytes in primary liver carcinoma. TCRdb passed the multiplex PCR reads through MiXCR, listing each CDR3 protein once. The sample yields around 100,000 distinct CDR3 sequences, 65% to 75% seen once. The sample was liver tumor tissue from sampling region 2. The source of these receptors is a woman in her sixties or seventies with primary liver carcinoma and hepatitis B virus infection. CDR3s include the opening cysteine and the closing phenylalanine or tryptophan. A D gene is named only where the DNA matches it firmly. Expanded clones are given a class, and other clones once, few, many or no size at all.

J gene	D gene	V gene	clone size	CDR3 DNA	CDR3 protein
TRBJ2-2	NA	TRBV7-8	NA	TGTGCCAGCAGCTTAGTGTGGGCGGCGAACACCGGGGAGAAGTTTTTT	CASSLVWAANTGEKFF
TRBJ2-1	TRBD2	TRBV11-2	many	TGTGCCAGCAGCCCCCGGGGACTAGCGGGAGGATATGAGCAGTTCTTC	CASSPRGLAGGYEQFF
TRBJ2-2	TRBD2	TRBV11-2	NA	TGTACCAGCAGCGAGCCGGGACTAGCGGAGCTGTTTTTT	CTSSEPGLAELFF
TRBJ2-2	TRBD2	TRBV28	NA	TGTGCCAGCAGTTTAGGGCAGCGGGACGCCGGGGAGCTGTTTTTT	CASSLGQRDAGELFF
TRBJ1-5	NA	TRBV28	NA	TGCGCCAGCAGTGTGAGGGGTTCGGGGGGCAATCAGCCCCAGCATTTT	CASSVRGSGGNQPQHF
TRBJ2-1	NA	TRBV28	few	TGTGCCAGCAGCCCCCCTGCCCTAGGCCCTAGCTCCTACAATGAGCAGTTCTTC	CASSPPALGPSSYNEQFF
TRBJ2-1	TRBD2	TRBV29-1	NA	TGCAGCGCCGAATCCGGAACTAGCGCCAATGAGCACTTCTTC	CSAESGTSANEHFF
TRBJ2-3	TRBD2	TRBV11-2	NA	TGTACCAGTAGCTTAGATCTAAGTGTGTTAGCGGGAGAAGGGATAGATACGCAGTATTTT	CTSSLDLSVLAGEGIDTQYF
TRBJ2-3	NA	TRBV29-1	NA	TGCATCGTTGAGCGTAGATATACGCAGTATTTT	CIVERRYTQYF
TRBJ1-6	NA	TRBV11-2	once	TGCGCCAGCAGCTTAGCCCTGGACATCCCGTTACACTTC	CASSLALDIPLHF
TRBJ1-1	NA	TRBV6-6	NA	TGTGCCAGCAGTGAGCCGAGACGGAGGAACACTGAAACTTTCTTT	CASSEPRRRNTETFF
TRBJ2-3	NA	TRBV11-3	large	TGTGCCAGCAGCTTCAGGACTAGCACAGATACGCAGTATTTT	CASSFRTSTDTQYF
TRBJ2-7	NA	TRBV11-1	once	TGTGTCATCAGCTGGGGCGGGACGAGGACCTACGTGCAGTACTTC	CVISWGGTRTYVQYF
TRBJ2-4	NA	TRBV10-1	many	TGCGCCAGCAGTGAGTCGGGGGGACAGATACAGTACTTC	CASSESGGQIQYF
TRBJ2-3	NA	TRBV29-1	many	TGCAGCTCCTACACAGATACGCAGTATTTT	CSSYTDTQYF
TRBJ2-1	NA	TRBV19	NA	TGTGCCAGTAGTACAGGGAATTTGAATGAGCAGTTCTTC	CASSTGNLNEQFF
TRBJ1-1	NA	TRBV6-5	few	TGTGCCAGCGTGGAAACCGGGCGCTCCATGAACACTGAAGCTTTCTTT	CASVETGRSMNTEAFF
TRBJ1-6	TRBD1	TRBV11-2	NA	TGTGCCAGCAGCATGGGACAGCACTATAATTCACCCCTCCACTTT	CASSMGQHYNSPLHF
TRBJ2-3	TRBD1	TRBV11-2	NA	TGTGCTAGCAGCCTGGACAGGTCCAGCATAGATACGCAGTATTTT	CASSLDRSSIDTQYF
TRBJ1-1	TRBD1	TRBV6-2/TRBV6-3	NA	TGTGCCAGCGGTTACGAGACAGGGCGGAACACTGAAGCTCTCTTT	CASGYETGRNTEALF
TRBJ1-1	TRBD1	TRBV14	NA	TGTGCCAGAAGTCAAATGACAGGGGGCTTGGAAGCTTTCTTT	CARSQMTGGLEAFF
TRBJ2-1	TRBD1	TRBV6-6	many	TGTGCCAGCATCAACCGGGACAGGGGAAGTAGCGGGAAACGATGGGGTATCAATGAGCAGTTCTTC	CASINRDRGSSGKRWGINEQFF
TRBJ2-1	NA	TRBV29-1	NA	TGCAGCGTGACCTCATTCTCGTACAACGAGCAGTTCTTC	CSVTSFSYNEQFF
TRBJ2-1	NA	TRBV11-3	NA	TGTGCCAGCAGTGCCAGGGGCCACAACGAGCAGTTATTC	CASSARGHNEQLF
TRBJ2-1	NA	TRBV6-1	once	TGTGCCACCCGGCGGACGGGCTCCTATCATGAGCAATTCTTC	CATRRTGSYHEQFF
TRBJ1-1	NA	TRBV12-3/TRBV12-4	many	TGTGCCCCCCCCGGGGCAGATATGAACACTGAAGCTTTCTTT	CAPPGADMNTEAFF
TRBJ2-6	NA	TRBV24-1	many	TGTGCCACCAGCGAGGGAAGGGGCGAGGCCAACGTCCTGACTTTC	CATSEGRGEANVLTF
TRBJ2-7	NA	TRBV28	NA	TGTGCCAGCAAGTTTACTAGTACCTACGAGCAGTACTTC	CASKFTSTYEQYF
TRBJ2-1	NA	TRBV10-1	NA	TGCGCCAGCAGTGGAACGAGGGACATGGGCGCATACAATGAGCAGTTCTTC	CASSGTRDMGAYNEQFF
TRBJ2-3	TRBD1	TRBV7-9	NA	TGTGCCAGCAGCCCCTTTACCCAACAGCGCAGGGGGAACCGCACAGATACGCAGTATTTT	CASSPFTQQRRGNRTDTQYF
TRBJ2-1	NA	TRBV6-5	NA	TGTGCCAGCACTCATTCTCCCCGGTACTCCTCCTACAATGAGCAGTTCTTC	CASTHSPRYSSYNEQFF